The entry that follows covers one T cell receptor beta chain sequence. Its target is not known. The junction departs from germline at one end; a sequencing error may be responsible. Caucasian, healthy and from Russia, the donors were aged between about 6 and 90. The data stem from a study of blood T cells in healthy people across ages. Study-level findings and limits: Among long-lived donors, naive CD4+ cells were more numerous and diversity higher than in aged donors. Changes seen in expanded clonotypes were possibly confounded by donor CMV status left unknown.

The CDR3 covers 15 residues. Germline V gene lookup returns CDR1 MDHEN and CDR2 SYDVKM. A second roughly 6 to 11 cycle PCR used barcoded and J-beta primers. In TCRdb, the 5' RACE reads were re-called with MiXCR into one record per CDR3 protein. Here the sample spans around 970,000 distinct CDR3 sequences, roughly 51% being singletons. This chain connects TRBV28 to TRBJ2-1; TRBD2 matches 11 bases. The J call is in doubt because the DNA end fits TRBJ2-7 better. Sequenced: blood. This clonotype was sampled from a woman aged 60-70 years in good health. The CDR3 sequence: CAGSFTGLADYEQYF. CDR3 sequence (DNA): TGTGCCGGCAGTTTTACGGGACTAGCGGACTACGAGCAGTACTTC.